The entry that follows covers one T cell receptor (beta chain) sequence. V shed 2 bases and J 8 bases; nucleotides not matched to a gene: 17. The CDR3 sequence is 17 residues long. From germline, CDR1 is MNHEY and CDR2 SVGEGT. Clones were read by immunoSEQ multiplex PCR, and TCRdb kept only the in-frame ones, dropping some. The sample comprises about 100,000 clones, more than 85% of which are singletons, and about 8.3% rests with the top ten. The source of the sample is a study of T cell responses to AZD1222 COVID-19 vaccine. The clonotype comes from an adult who received the AZD1222 COVID-19 vaccine. J is TRBJ1-2 and V is TRBV6-2 or TRBV6-3; 7 bases align to TRBD1. Sequencing was performed on peripheral blood, taken 28 days after the second AZD1222 dose. The chain's CDR3 is CASSYDAFTGDRQGYTF. CDR3 DNA sequence: TGTGCCAGCAGTTACGATGCTTTCACAGGGGATCGGCAGGGCTACACCTTC.